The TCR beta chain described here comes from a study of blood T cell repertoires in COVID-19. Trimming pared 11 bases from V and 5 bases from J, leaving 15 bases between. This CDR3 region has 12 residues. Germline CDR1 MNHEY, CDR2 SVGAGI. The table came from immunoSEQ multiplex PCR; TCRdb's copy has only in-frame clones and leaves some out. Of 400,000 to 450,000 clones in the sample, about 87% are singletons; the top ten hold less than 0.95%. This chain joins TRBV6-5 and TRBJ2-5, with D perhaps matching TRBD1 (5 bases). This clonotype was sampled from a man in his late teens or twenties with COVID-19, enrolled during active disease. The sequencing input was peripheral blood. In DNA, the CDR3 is TGTGCCTCCCAGGGTTTCGGGGAGACCCAGTACTTC. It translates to CASQGFGETQYF.